These T cell receptor beta chains were read from a single sample in a study of CD4 and CD8 cells across lung adenocarcinoma regions. Via MiXCR, TCRdb re-called the PCR reads, giving one row per CDR3 protein. The profile shows about 3,400 distinct CDR3 sequences, around 50% of them singletons. Sequencing used CD4+ T cells from the center of a lung tumor. The receptors were gathered from a female donor with lung adenocarcinoma. The CD4 and CD8 labels of this study may be unreliable. Both conserved end residues are part of each CDR3. D genes are given only for firm matches. Clone size is shown for a subset of rows, as once, few, many or a class of expanded clone.

v_call	d_call	j_call	clone_size	cdr3_aa	cdr3_nt
TRBV6-5	-	TRBJ2-2	few	CASSSRPSRVTGELFF	TGTGCCAGCAGTTCCCGCCCTAGCAGGGTCACCGGGGAGCTGTTTTTT
TRBV10-1	TRBD2	TRBJ2-1	-	CASREAGTSGEQFF	TGCGCCAGCCGTGAAGCCGGGACTAGCGGCGAGCAGTTCTTC
TRBV6-5	TRBD2	TRBJ2-1	-	CASSYSRTSGNEQFF	TGTGCCAGCAGTTACTCTAGGACTAGCGGCAATGAGCAGTTCTTC
TRBV6-1	TRBD2	TRBJ2-1	few	CASRTSPYNEQFF	TGTGCCAGCAGGACTAGCCCGTACAATGAGCAGTTCTTC
TRBV6-1	-	TRBJ1-4	-	CASSERARSAKLFF	TGTGCCAGCAGTGAACGGGCTCGGTCGGCGAAACTGTTTTTT
TRBV5-6	-	TRBJ2-1	medium-sized	CASSTRNEQFF	TGTGCCAGCAGCACGAGGAATGAGCAGTTCTTC
TRBV27	TRBD1	TRBJ2-1	-	CASSFRFGQGSGEQFF	TGTGCCAGCAGTTTCAGATTCGGACAGGGTAGTGGTGAGCAGTTCTTC
TRBV6-5	TRBD1	TRBJ1-5	medium-sized	CASSSDRGGNQPQHF	TGTGCCAGCAGTTCTGACAGGGGGGGCAATCAGCCCCAGCATTTT
TRBV6-1	-	TRBJ1-2	-	CASRQGYGYTF	TGTGCCAGCAGACAGGGCTATGGCTACACCTTC
TRBV4-1	TRBD2	TRBJ2-7	-	CASSQGLAGKWEQYF	TGCGCCAGCAGCCAAGGACTAGCGGGAAAGTGGGAGCAGTACTTC
TRBV6-1	TRBD2	TRBJ2-1	-	CASTLSGRETNEQFF	TGTGCCAGCACCCTAAGCGGGAGGGAAACTAATGAGCAGTTCTTC
TRBV10-2	-	TRBJ2-1	-	CATDLTNEQFF	TGCGCCACGGACTTGACCAATGAGCAGTTCTTC
TRBV6-1	-	TRBJ2-2	-	CASRAPQGLSGTGELFF	TGTGCCAGCAGAGCGCCACAGGGTTTGTCGGGCACCGGGGAGCTGTTTTTT
TRBV7-2	-	TRBJ1-1	-	CASSSLGYTEAFF	TGTGCCAGCAGCTCGCTGGGTTACACTGAAGCTTTCTTT
TRBV10-1	-	TRBJ2-3	-	CATELQGTDTQYF	TGCGCCACCGAACTACAAGGTACAGATACCCAGTACTTT
TRBV7-2	TRBD2	TRBJ2-7	-	CASSFTSGGTYEQYF	TGTGCCAGCAGCTTTACTAGCGGGGGAACCTACGAGCAGTACTTC
TRBV7-2	TRBD1	TRBJ2-7	-	CASSPGQGPYYEQYF	TGTGCCAGCAGCCCTGGACAGGGACCTTACTACGAGCAGTACTTC
TRBV6-1	-	TRBJ2-2	medium-sized	CASSPPGTGELFF	TGTGCCAGCTCTCCTCCGGGGACCGGGGAGCTGTTTTTT
TRBV20-1	TRBD1	TRBJ1-2	-	CSALQTGVDYGYTF	TGCAGTGCTCTCCAGACAGGGGTTGACTATGGCTACACCTTC
TRBV6-1	-	TRBJ2-4	-	CASSGSRQVTKNIQYF	TGTGCCAGCAGTGGAAGCCGACAGGTCACCAAAAACATTCAGTACTTC
TRBV12-3/TRBV12-4	TRBD2	TRBJ2-5	-	CASSSDTSGRETQYF	TGTGCCAGCAGTTCCGATACTAGCGGGAGGGAGACCCAGTACTTC
TRBV10-3	-	TRBJ2-6	-	CASSESGSGANVLTF	TGTGCCAGCAGTGAGTCGGGCTCTGGGGCCAACGTCCTGACTTTC
TRBV3-1	TRBD2	TRBJ2-1	-	CASSQDPGLAREQFF	TGTGCCAGCAGCCAAGACCCGGGACTAGCGCGGGAGCAGTTCTTC
TRBV6-1	TRBD2	TRBJ2-3	large	CASTTRGGTQYF	TGTGCCAGCACCACCCGCGGGGGTACGCAGTATTTT
TRBV27	-	TRBJ2-3	medium-sized	CASSNSPHTQYF	TGTGCCAGCAGTAACTCCCCACATACGCAGTATTTT
TRBV7-6	TRBD2	TRBJ2-3	few	CASSLAVAGGSGDTQYF	TGTGCCAGCAGCTTAGCGGTGGCGGGGGGGAGCGGGGATACGCAGTATTTT
TRBV7-7	TRBD1	TRBJ2-3	-	CASSPGQGQADTQYF	TGTGCTAGCAGCCCAGGACAGGGGCAGGCAGATACGCAGTATTTT
TRBV10-1	-	TRBJ2-4	-	CVTGLGGKNTQYF	TGCGTCACGGGGCTGGGAGGTAAAAACACGCAGTACTTC
TRBV6-5	-	TRBJ1-1	-	CASSTRGGGTEAFF	TGTGCCAGCAGTACCCGAGGGGGTGGCACTGAAGCTTTCTTT
TRBV10-1	-	TRBJ2-3	-	CVTELGGKNMQYF	TGCGTCACGGAACTAGGAGGTAAAAATATGCAGTATTTT
TRBV7-2	TRBD2	TRBJ2-5	large	CASRTNSGRAETQYF	TGTGCCAGCAGGACTAATAGCGGGAGAGCAGAGACCCAGTACTTC
TRBV6-5	-	TRBJ2-3	-	CASRLVGSDTQYF	TGTGCCAGCCGTCTAGTCGGGTCAGATACGCAGTATTTT
TRBV6-1	-	TRBJ2-3	once	CARIFRSVRPGTQYF	TGTGCCAGGATCTTCAGGAGTGTGAGGCCCGGTACGCAGTATTTT
TRBV28	-	TRBJ2-5	-	CASGGETQYF	TGTGCCAGCGGGGGGGAGACCCAGTACTTC
TRBV10-1	-	TRBJ2-3	once	CATELDGPDTQYF	TGCGCCACCGAACTAGATGGCCCAGATACGCAGTATTTT
TRBV6-5	TRBD1	TRBJ1-1	medium-sized	CASSYSGQGALLAEAFF	TGTGCCAGCAGTTACTCGGGACAGGGGGCTCTTTTGGCTGAAGCTTTCTTT
TRBV30	-	TRBJ2-1	-	CACTDTYNEQFF	TGTGCCTGTACGGACACGTACAATGAGCAGTTCTTC
TRBV6-5	-	TRBJ2-3	few	CASSYSPASPPDTQYF	TGTGCCAGCAGTTACTCCCCTGCTTCCCCGCCAGATACGCAGTATTTT
TRBV7-3	TRBD2	TRBJ2-1	-	CASSAVTGGSYEQFF	TGTGCCAGCAGCGCAGTGACGGGGGGGTCCTACGAGCAGTTCTTC
TRBV7-9	-	TRBJ2-1	-	CASKVDRASLSNEQFF	TGTGCCAGCAAGGTGGACAGAGCGAGCTTAAGCAATGAGCAGTTCTTC
TRBV6-1	TRBD2	TRBJ2-1	-	CASSEFPSGSKGNEQFF	TGTGCCAGCAGTGAATTTCCCAGCGGGAGCAAAGGAAATGAGCAGTTCTTC